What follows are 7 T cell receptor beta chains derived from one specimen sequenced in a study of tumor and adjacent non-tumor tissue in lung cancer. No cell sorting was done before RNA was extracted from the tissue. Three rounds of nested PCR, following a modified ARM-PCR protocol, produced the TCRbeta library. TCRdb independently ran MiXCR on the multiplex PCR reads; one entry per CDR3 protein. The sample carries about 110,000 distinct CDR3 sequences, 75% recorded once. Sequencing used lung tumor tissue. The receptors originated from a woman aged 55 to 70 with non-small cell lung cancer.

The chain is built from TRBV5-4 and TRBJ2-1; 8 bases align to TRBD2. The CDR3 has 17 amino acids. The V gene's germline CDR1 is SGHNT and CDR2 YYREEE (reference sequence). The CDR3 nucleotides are TGTGGCAACAGCTCGAGAAGGGGCGCGGGAGGTATTGGAGAGCAGTTCTTC. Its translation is CGNSSRRGAGGIGEQFF. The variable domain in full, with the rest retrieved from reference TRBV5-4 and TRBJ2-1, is ETGVTQSPTHLIKTRGQQVTLRCSSQSGHNTVSWYQQALGQGPQFIFQYYREEENGRGNFPPRFSGLQFPNYSSELNVNALELDDSALYLCGNSSRRGAGGIGEQFFGPGTRLTVL.

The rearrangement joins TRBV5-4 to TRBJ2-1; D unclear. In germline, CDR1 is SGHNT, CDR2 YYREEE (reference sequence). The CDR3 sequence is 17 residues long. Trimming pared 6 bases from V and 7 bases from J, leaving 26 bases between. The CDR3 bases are TGTGCCAGCAACTCGTTCTCCGGGTCGCGGTTGCGAAATGAGCAGTTCTTC. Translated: CASNSFSGSRLRNEQFF.

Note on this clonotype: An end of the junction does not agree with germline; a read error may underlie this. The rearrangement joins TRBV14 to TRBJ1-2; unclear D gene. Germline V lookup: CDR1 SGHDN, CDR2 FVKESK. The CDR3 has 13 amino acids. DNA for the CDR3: TGTGCCAGCAGCACCGGGAGAGGGAACGGCTGCACCTTC. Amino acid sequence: CASSTGRGNGCTF.

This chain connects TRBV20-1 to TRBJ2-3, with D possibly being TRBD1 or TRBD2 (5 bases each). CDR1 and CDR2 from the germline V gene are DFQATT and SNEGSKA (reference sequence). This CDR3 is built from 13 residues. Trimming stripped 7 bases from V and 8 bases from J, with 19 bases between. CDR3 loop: CSGRDAVPGTQYF. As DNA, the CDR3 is TGCAGTGGTAGGGACGCAGTTCCAGGTACGCAGTATTTT.

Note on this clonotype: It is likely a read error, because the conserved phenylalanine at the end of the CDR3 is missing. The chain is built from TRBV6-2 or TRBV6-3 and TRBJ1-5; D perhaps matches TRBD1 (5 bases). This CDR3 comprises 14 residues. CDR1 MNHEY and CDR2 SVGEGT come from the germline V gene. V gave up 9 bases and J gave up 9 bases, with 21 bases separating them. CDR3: CASSPPGPGRPQHY. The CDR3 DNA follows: TGTGCCAGTAGCCCACCGGGACCCGGAAGGCCCCAGCATTAT.

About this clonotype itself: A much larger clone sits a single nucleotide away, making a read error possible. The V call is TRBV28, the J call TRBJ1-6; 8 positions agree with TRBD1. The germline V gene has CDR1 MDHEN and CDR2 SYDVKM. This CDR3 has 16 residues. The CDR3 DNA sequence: TGTGCCAGCAGTTTTTTCGCAGGGGGCTATAATTCACCCTTCCACTTT. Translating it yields CASSFFAGGYNSPFHF.

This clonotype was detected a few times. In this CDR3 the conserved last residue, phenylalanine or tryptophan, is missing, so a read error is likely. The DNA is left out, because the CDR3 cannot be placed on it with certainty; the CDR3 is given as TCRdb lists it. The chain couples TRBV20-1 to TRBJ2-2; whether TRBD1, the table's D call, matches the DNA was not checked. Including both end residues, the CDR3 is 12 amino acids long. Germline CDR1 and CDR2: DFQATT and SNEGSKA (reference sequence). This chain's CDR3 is CSVNGQTGELLL.